This is a list of T cell receptor beta chains from one sample in a study of blood T cells in healthy people across ages. From the 5' RACE reads, TCRdb called clonotypes with MiXCR, one entry per CDR3 protein. The sample includes some 1.4 million distinct CDR3 sequences, 35% to 45% of them seen just once. The sequenced material came from blood. These receptors all stem from a woman younger than 30 in good health. Both conserved end residues are part of each CDR3. The D gene is left open where the match is weak. Clone size appears in some rows only: once, few, many, or a class for an expanded clone.

v_call: TRBV6-1; clone_size: NA; d_call: NA; j_call: TRBJ2-7; cdr3_aa: CASTEGDYEQYF; cdr3_nt: TGTGCCAGCACCGAGGGGGACTACGAGCAGTACTTC
v_call: TRBV2; clone_size: once; d_call: NA; j_call: TRBJ1-4; cdr3_aa: CASAPWVGEKLFF; cdr3_nt: TGTGCCAGCGCTCCTTGGGTAGGAGAAAAACTGTTTTTT
v_call: TRBV12-3/TRBV12-4; clone_size: NA; d_call: TRBD2; j_call: TRBJ2-1; cdr3_aa: CASEFNQLAGGLETQFF; cdr3_nt: TGTGCCAGCGAGTTCAACCAACTAGCGGGGGGGCTGGAGACCCAGTTCTTC
v_call: TRBV6-1; clone_size: NA; d_call: NA; j_call: TRBJ2-3; cdr3_aa: CASSDNGHGTDTQYF; cdr3_nt: TGTGCCAGCAGTGACAACGGTCACGGCACAGATACGCAGTATTTT
v_call: TRBV6-5; clone_size: few; d_call: NA; j_call: TRBJ1-1; cdr3_aa: CASRSGLAEAFF; cdr3_nt: TGTGCCAGCAGATCGGGACTCGCCGAAGCTTTCTTT
v_call: TRBV7-9; clone_size: once; d_call: NA; j_call: TRBJ2-1; cdr3_aa: CASSFLDPSAGEQFF; cdr3_nt: TGTGCCAGCAGCTTTCTGGACCCATCCGCCGGTGAGCAGTTCTTC
v_call: TRBV2; clone_size: NA; d_call: NA; j_call: TRBJ2-3; cdr3_aa: CASSDAATTTDTQYF; cdr3_nt: TGTGCCAGCAGTGACGCAGCCACTACCACAGATACGCAGTATTTT
v_call: TRBV2; clone_size: NA; d_call: NA; j_call: TRBJ1-2; cdr3_aa: CASSDKGQGYGYTF; cdr3_nt: TGTGCCAGCAGTGACAAAGGGCAGGGCTATGGCTACACCTTC
v_call: TRBV2; clone_size: NA; d_call: TRBD2; j_call: TRBJ2-7; cdr3_aa: CASSYSGLASHEQYF; cdr3_nt: TGTGCCAGCAGCTACTCGGGACTAGCCTCTCACGAGCAGTACTTC
v_call: TRBV20-1; clone_size: NA; d_call: NA; j_call: TRBJ2-7; cdr3_aa: CSARGTGTEQYF; cdr3_nt: TGCAGTGCTAGAGGAACGGGGACCGAGCAGTACTTC
v_call: TRBV24-1; clone_size: few; d_call: TRBD2; j_call: TRBJ2-3; cdr3_aa: CATTPGLADNTQYF; cdr3_nt: TGTGCCACCACACCGGGACTAGCGGACAATACGCAGTATTTT
v_call: TRBV4-1; clone_size: NA; d_call: NA; j_call: TRBJ2-7; cdr3_aa: CASSQGPGLPYEQYF; cdr3_nt: TGCGCCAGCAGCCAAGGACCGGGACTCCCCTACGAGCAGTACTTC
v_call: TRBV28; clone_size: few; d_call: NA; j_call: TRBJ1-5; cdr3_aa: CASSLGGGARQPQHF; cdr3_nt: TGTGCCAGCAGTTTAGGTGGGGGGGCTCGACAGCCCCAGCATTTT
v_call: TRBV20-1; clone_size: NA; d_call: NA; j_call: TRBJ2-5; cdr3_aa: CSAPSPSSYNEQYF; cdr3_nt: TGCAGTGCCCCAAGTCCTAGCTCCTACAATGAGCAGTACTTC
v_call: TRBV4-1; clone_size: NA; d_call: NA; j_call: TRBJ2-7; cdr3_aa: CASSQGPGTGSYEQYF; cdr3_nt: TGCGCCAGCAGCCAAGGACCTGGGACGGGATCCTACGAGCAGTACTTC
v_call: TRBV6-5; clone_size: few; d_call: NA; j_call: TRBJ1-2; cdr3_aa: CASGPTGYGYTF; cdr3_nt: TGTGCCAGCGGCCCGACTGGCTATGGCTACACCTTC
v_call: TRBV20-1; clone_size: NA; d_call: TRBD1; j_call: TRBJ2-7; cdr3_aa: CSVGQGRFEQYF; cdr3_nt: TGCAGTGTTGGACAGGGGCGATTCGAGCAGTACTTC
v_call: TRBV2; clone_size: NA; d_call: NA; j_call: TRBJ1-2; cdr3_aa: CASGPQRDGYTF; cdr3_nt: TGTGCCAGCGGCCCTCAAAGGGATGGCTACACCTTC
v_call: TRBV6-2/TRBV6-3; clone_size: NA; d_call: TRBD2; j_call: TRBJ2-1; cdr3_aa: CAIRGLASYNEQFF; cdr3_nt: TGTGCCATCAGGGGACTAGCGAGCTACAATGAGCAGTTCTTC
v_call: TRBV7-9; clone_size: NA; d_call: TRBD2; j_call: TRBJ2-5; cdr3_aa: CASVAGSQETQYF; cdr3_nt: TGTGCCAGCGTAGCGGGATCTCAAGAGACCCAGTACTTC
v_call: TRBV5-1; clone_size: few; d_call: NA; j_call: TRBJ1-1; cdr3_aa: CASSWWTENTEAFF; cdr3_nt: TGCGCCAGCAGCTGGTGGACAGAAAACACTGAAGCTTTCTTT
v_call: TRBV6-1; clone_size: once; d_call: TRBD2; j_call: TRBJ2-3; cdr3_aa: CASSERERETDTQYF; cdr3_nt: TGTGCCAGCAGTGAGCGGGAGAGGGAGACAGATACGCAGTATTTT
v_call: TRBV3-1; clone_size: few; d_call: NA; j_call: TRBJ1-2; cdr3_aa: CASSQGGGGVVYGYTF; cdr3_nt: TGTGCCAGCAGCCAAGGAGGCGGGGGGGTTGTCTATGGCTACACCTTC
v_call: TRBV12-3/TRBV12-4; clone_size: few; d_call: NA; j_call: TRBJ1-2; cdr3_aa: CASTGTNYGYTF; cdr3_nt: TGTGCCAGCACGGGTACCAACTATGGCTACACCTTC
v_call: TRBV12-3/TRBV12-4; clone_size: NA; d_call: NA; j_call: TRBJ1-2; cdr3_aa: CASSLRELGPSANYGYTF; cdr3_nt: TGTGCCAGCAGTTTGAGGGAACTTGGTCCTTCAGCTAACTATGGCTACACCTTC
v_call: TRBV27; clone_size: NA; d_call: TRBD1; j_call: TRBJ2-6; cdr3_aa: CASSLNWVGQGARDGSSGANVLTF; cdr3_nt: TGTGCCAGCAGTTTAAATTGGGTCGGGCAGGGGGCGCGTGATGGATCGTCTGGGGCCAACGTCCTGACTTTC
v_call: TRBV12-3/TRBV12-4; clone_size: few; d_call: NA; j_call: TRBJ2-1; cdr3_aa: CASRADSSYNEQFF; cdr3_nt: TGTGCCAGCAGAGCGGATAGCTCCTACAATGAGCAGTTCTTC
v_call: TRBV6-2/TRBV6-3; clone_size: few; d_call: TRBD2; j_call: TRBJ2-3; cdr3_aa: CASSILAGVRTDTQYF; cdr3_nt: TGTGCCAGCAGTATACTAGCGGGAGTCCGCACAGATACGCAGTATTTT
v_call: TRBV12-3/TRBV12-4; clone_size: few; d_call: NA; j_call: TRBJ1-5; cdr3_aa: CASSFSEYSNQPQHF; cdr3_nt: TGTGCCAGCAGTTTTAGCGAATATAGCAATCAGCCCCAGCATTTT
v_call: TRBV18; clone_size: NA; d_call: NA; j_call: TRBJ2-7; cdr3_aa: CASSPPQGRSYEQYF; cdr3_nt: TGTGCCAGCTCACCCCCACAGGGGAGGTCCTACGAGCAGTACTTC
v_call: TRBV14; clone_size: NA; d_call: TRBD2; j_call: TRBJ2-1; cdr3_aa: CASNVAGLAGKEQFF; cdr3_nt: TGTGCCAGCAATGTAGCGGGACTAGCGGGAAAGGAGCAGTTCTTC
v_call: TRBV6-6; clone_size: NA; d_call: NA; j_call: TRBJ2-7; cdr3_aa: CASSYVIGAGSAYEQYF; cdr3_nt: TGTGCCAGCAGTTACGTTATCGGGGCGGGATCCGCCTACGAGCAGTACTTC
v_call: TRBV11-2; clone_size: NA; d_call: NA; j_call: TRBJ2-7; cdr3_aa: CASSGPDSEQYF; cdr3_nt: TGTGCCAGCAGCGGACCGGACAGCGAGCAGTACTTC
v_call: TRBV27; clone_size: few; d_call: NA; j_call: TRBJ2-1; cdr3_aa: CASTHTLAAYSHEQFF; cdr3_nt: TGTGCCAGCACTCACACTCTAGCCGCATATTCGCATGAGCAGTTCTTC
v_call: TRBV4-1; clone_size: few; d_call: NA; j_call: TRBJ1-1; cdr3_aa: CASSQDHSVNTEAFF; cdr3_nt: TGCGCCAGCAGCCAAGATCACAGTGTAAACACTGAAGCTTTCTTT
v_call: TRBV28; clone_size: NA; d_call: NA; j_call: TRBJ1-5; cdr3_aa: CASTGDLYSNQPQHF; cdr3_nt: TGTGCCAGCACAGGGGACCTCTATAGCAATCAGCCCCAGCATTTT
v_call: TRBV7-2; clone_size: few; d_call: NA; j_call: TRBJ1-2; cdr3_aa: CASSELTAGYSYGYTF; cdr3_nt: TGTGCCAGCAGCGAGCTGACAGCCGGGTACAGTTATGGCTACACCTTC
v_call: TRBV4-2; clone_size: few; d_call: TRBD2; j_call: TRBJ2-1; cdr3_aa: CASSQVAGTSYSYNEQFF; cdr3_nt: TGTGCCAGCAGCCAAGTAGCCGGGACTAGCTACTCCTACAATGAGCAGTTCTTC
v_call: TRBV6-6; clone_size: NA; d_call: NA; j_call: TRBJ2-1; cdr3_aa: CASGIAEYNEQFF; cdr3_nt: TGTGCCAGCGGGATAGCGGAGTACAATGAGCAGTTCTTC
v_call: TRBV12-3/TRBV12-4; clone_size: NA; d_call: TRBD2; j_call: TRBJ2-1; cdr3_aa: CASSLSGRLFDEQFF; cdr3_nt: TGTGCCAGCAGTCTTAGCGGGAGACTGTTTGACGAGCAGTTCTTC
v_call: TRBV5-1; clone_size: NA; d_call: NA; j_call: TRBJ2-7; cdr3_aa: CASSFGDTTYEQYF; cdr3_nt: TGCGCCAGCAGCTTTGGGGATACCACCTACGAGCAGTACTTC
v_call: TRBV5-1; clone_size: NA; d_call: NA; j_call: TRBJ2-3; cdr3_aa: CASSFGIRDTQYF; cdr3_nt: TGCGCCAGCAGCTTCGGTATTAGAGATACGCAGTATTTT
v_call: TRBV3-1; clone_size: NA; d_call: NA; j_call: TRBJ1-2; cdr3_aa: CASSQVAQGRIGGYTF; cdr3_nt: TGTGCCAGCAGCCAAGTAGCGCAGGGGAGAATAGGTGGCTACACCTTC
v_call: TRBV5-1; clone_size: NA; d_call: TRBD1; j_call: TRBJ2-7; cdr3_aa: CASSLGLGQGATYEQYF; cdr3_nt: TGCGCCAGCAGCTTGGGGTTAGGACAGGGGGCCACCTACGAGCAGTACTTC
v_call: TRBV20-1; clone_size: NA; d_call: NA; j_call: TRBJ2-5; cdr3_aa: CSAPHRGTQETQYF; cdr3_nt: TGCAGTGCTCCCCACCGGGGCACCCAAGAGACCCAGTACTTC
v_call: TRBV27; clone_size: NA; d_call: TRBD1; j_call: TRBJ1-2; cdr3_aa: CASSSRFRGGDRGILGYGYTF; cdr3_nt: TGTGCCAGCAGTTCCCGTTTTCGGGGTGGGGACAGGGGAATACTGGGCTATGGCTACACCTTC
v_call: TRBV20-1; clone_size: NA; d_call: NA; j_call: TRBJ2-7; cdr3_aa: CSARKGESYEQYF; cdr3_nt: TGCAGTGCTAGAAAAGGAGAGTCCTACGAGCAGTACTTC
v_call: TRBV12-3/TRBV12-4; clone_size: once; d_call: TRBD2; j_call: TRBJ2-7; cdr3_aa: CASSLRGTSGSRDEQYF; cdr3_nt: TGTGCCAGCAGTTTAAGGGGGACTAGCGGGAGTAGGGATGAGCAGTACTTC
v_call: TRBV27; clone_size: NA; d_call: NA; j_call: TRBJ2-3; cdr3_aa: CASSLSPLARTSTDTQYF; cdr3_nt: TGTGCCAGCAGTTTATCGCCGTTAGCGCGAACGAGCACAGATACGCAGTATTTT
v_call: TRBV7-2; clone_size: NA; d_call: NA; j_call: TRBJ2-7; cdr3_aa: CASSLESYWSYEQYF; cdr3_nt: TGTGCCAGCAGCTTAGAGTCGTATTGGTCCTACGAGCAGTACTTC
v_call: TRBV12-5; clone_size: NA; d_call: NA; j_call: TRBJ2-3; cdr3_aa: CASGPTATEGDTQYF; cdr3_nt: TGTGCTAGTGGTCCCACAGCCACCGAGGGAGATACGCAGTATTTT
v_call: TRBV6-1; clone_size: few; d_call: TRBD2; j_call: TRBJ2-7; cdr3_aa: CASLTTSGSYEQYF; cdr3_nt: TGTGCCAGCCTCACCACTAGCGGATCCTACGAGCAGTACTTC
v_call: TRBV2; clone_size: few; d_call: TRBD2; j_call: TRBJ2-3; cdr3_aa: CANFRGVTDTQYF; cdr3_nt: TGTGCCAACTTTCGGGGGGTGACAGATACGCAGTATTTT
v_call: TRBV7-3; clone_size: few; d_call: NA; j_call: TRBJ1-6; cdr3_aa: CASSLKTPGDSPLHF; cdr3_nt: TGTGCCAGCAGCCTGAAAACCCCAGGGGATTCACCCCTCCACTTT
v_call: TRBV20-1; clone_size: NA; d_call: TRBD1; j_call: TRBJ1-5; cdr3_aa: CSYAGQNSNQPQHF; cdr3_nt: TGCAGTTACGCGGGACAGAATAGCAATCAGCCCCAGCATTTT
v_call: TRBV7-9; clone_size: few; d_call: TRBD2; j_call: TRBJ2-1; cdr3_aa: CASSLGTSGDNEQFF; cdr3_nt: TGTGCCAGCAGCTTAGGGACTAGCGGGGACAATGAGCAGTTCTTC
v_call: TRBV12-3/TRBV12-4; clone_size: few; d_call: NA; j_call: TRBJ2-7; cdr3_aa: CASSLRRAHGSEQYF; cdr3_nt: TGTGCCAGCAGTTTGCGACGAGCCCACGGGAGCGAGCAGTACTTC